This TCR beta chain derives from a study of blood T cell repertoires in COVID-19. As for the study in general: The study drew acute and convalescent COVID-19 samples from the United States, Italy and Spain. The cDNA or gDNA used as material had been derived from T cells, B-cell-depleted T cells, or PBMCs.

Original processing notes: Amplifying reference gene primers gave estimates of nucleated cell counts. Sequenced by immunoSEQ multiplex PCR; TCRdb stores in-frame clones only, minus some. V and J calls and clone size come straight from that table; D and trimming were deduced from the DNA. The table includes 200,000 to 250,000 clones, around three quarters detected once. Sequenced input: peripheral blood. The clonotype originates from a woman aged 70 to 79 with acute or convalescent COVID-19.

CDR3 sequence reads: CSVEDRGLGGYTF. In nucleotides, the CDR3 is TGCAGCGTTGAAGATCGGGGGTTAGGCGGCTACACCTTC. The chain links TRBV29-1 to TRBJ1-2, with D possibly TRBD1 on 5 matching bases. CDR3 length: 13 amino acids. V shed 0 bases and J shed 8 bases, with 13 bases lying between them. Germline assignment: CDR1 SQVTM and CDR2 ANQGSEA.